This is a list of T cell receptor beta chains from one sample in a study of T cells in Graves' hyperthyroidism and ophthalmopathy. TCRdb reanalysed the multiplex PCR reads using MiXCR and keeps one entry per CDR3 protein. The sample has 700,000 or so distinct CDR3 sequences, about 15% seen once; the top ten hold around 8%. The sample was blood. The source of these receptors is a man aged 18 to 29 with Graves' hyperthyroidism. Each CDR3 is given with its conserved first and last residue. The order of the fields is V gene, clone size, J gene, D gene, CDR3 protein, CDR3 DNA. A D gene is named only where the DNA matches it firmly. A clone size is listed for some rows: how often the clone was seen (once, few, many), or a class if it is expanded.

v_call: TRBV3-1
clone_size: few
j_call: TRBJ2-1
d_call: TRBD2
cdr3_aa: CASSQEVLAGGAYNEQFF
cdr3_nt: TGTGCCAGCAGCCAAGAAGTACTAGCGGGAGGCGCCTACAATGAGCAGTTCTTC

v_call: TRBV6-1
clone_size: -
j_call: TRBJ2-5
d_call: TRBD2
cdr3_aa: CASSRTTSGGPETQYF
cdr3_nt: TGTGCCAGCAGCCGTACAACTAGCGGGGGGCCGGAGACCCAGTACTTC

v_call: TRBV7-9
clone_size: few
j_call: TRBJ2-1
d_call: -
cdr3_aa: CASSLARAGYSSYNEQFF
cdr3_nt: TGTGCCAGCAGCTTAGCCAGGGCGGGGTACAGCTCCTACAATGAGCAGTTCTTC

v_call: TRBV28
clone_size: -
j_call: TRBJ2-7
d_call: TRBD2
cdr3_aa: CASTLGGGSSGEQYF
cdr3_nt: TGTGCCAGCACCCTCGGCGGCGGGAGTTCGGGCGAGCAGTACTTC

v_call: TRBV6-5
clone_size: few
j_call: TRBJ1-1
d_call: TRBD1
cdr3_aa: CASSYNRGGSTEAFF
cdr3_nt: TGTGCCAGCAGTTACAACAGGGGCGGGAGCACTGAAGCTTTCTTT

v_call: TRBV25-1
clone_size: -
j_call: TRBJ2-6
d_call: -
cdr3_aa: CASRDNRNGANVLTF
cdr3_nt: TGTGCCAGCAGAGACAATCGTAATGGGGCCAACGTCCTGACTTTC

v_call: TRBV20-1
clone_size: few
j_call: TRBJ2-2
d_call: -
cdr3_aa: CSARDPGTNTGELFF
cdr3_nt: TGCAGTGCTAGAGACCCGGGGACGAACACCGGGGAGCTGTTTTTT

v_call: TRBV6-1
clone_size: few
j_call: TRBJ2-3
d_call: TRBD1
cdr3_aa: CASRGTATDTQYF
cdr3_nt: TGTGCCAGCAGAGGGACAGCCACAGATACGCAGTATTTT

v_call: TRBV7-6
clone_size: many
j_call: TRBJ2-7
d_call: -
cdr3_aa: CASSLAASWYEQYF
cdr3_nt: TGTGCCAGCAGCTTAGCGGCCAGTTGGTACGAGCAGTACTTC

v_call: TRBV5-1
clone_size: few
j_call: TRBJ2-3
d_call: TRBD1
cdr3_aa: CASSTDRGWTRRTDTQYF
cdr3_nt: TGCGCCAGCAGCACGGACAGGGGCTGGACTAGACGCACAGATACGCAGTATTTT

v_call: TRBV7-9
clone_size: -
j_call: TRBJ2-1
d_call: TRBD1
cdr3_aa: CASSFGPRGKGEQFF
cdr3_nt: TGTGCCAGCAGCTTCGGGCCCAGGGGGAAAGGTGAGCAGTTCTTC

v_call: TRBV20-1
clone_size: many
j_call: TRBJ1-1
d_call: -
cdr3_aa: CSARGGRSRTEAFF
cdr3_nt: TGCAGTGCTAGAGGGGGCAGAAGTAGGACTGAAGCTTTCTTT

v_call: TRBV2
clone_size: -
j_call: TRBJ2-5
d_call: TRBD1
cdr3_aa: CASSQDRGNQETQYF
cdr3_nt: TGTGCCAGCAGTCAGGACAGGGGAAACCAAGAGACCCAGTACTTC

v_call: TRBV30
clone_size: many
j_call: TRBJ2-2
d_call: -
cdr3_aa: CAWSVWGARTGELFF
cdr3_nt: TGTGCCTGGAGTGTATGGGGGGCGCGCACCGGGGAGCTGTTTTTT

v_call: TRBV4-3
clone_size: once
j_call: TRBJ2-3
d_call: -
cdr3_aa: CASSQDPPGGADTQYF
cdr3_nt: TGCGCCAGCAGCCAAGATCCACCCGGGGGAGCAGATACGCAGTATTTT

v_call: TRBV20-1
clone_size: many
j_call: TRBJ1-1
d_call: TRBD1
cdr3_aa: CSARDVPGQGWDTEAFF
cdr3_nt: TGCAGTGCTAGAGACGTCCCGGGACAGGGTTGGGACACTGAAGCTTTCTTT

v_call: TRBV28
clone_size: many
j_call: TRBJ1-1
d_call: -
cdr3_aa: CASTRTARNTEAFF
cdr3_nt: TGTGCCAGCACCAGGACAGCTCGGAACACTGAAGCTTTCTTT

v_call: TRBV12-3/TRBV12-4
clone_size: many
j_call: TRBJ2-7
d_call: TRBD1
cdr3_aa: CASSLGGQADYEQYF
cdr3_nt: TGTGCCAGCAGTTTAGGGGGACAGGCCGACTACGAGCAGTACTTC

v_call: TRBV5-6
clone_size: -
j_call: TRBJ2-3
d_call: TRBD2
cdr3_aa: CASRGGLAGYTDTQYF
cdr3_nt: TGTGCCAGCAGAGGCGGACTAGCGGGATACACAGATACGCAGTATTTT

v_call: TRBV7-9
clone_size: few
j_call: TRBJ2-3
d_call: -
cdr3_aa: CASQDGARGTDTQYF
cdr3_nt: TGTGCCAGCCAAGACGGGGCCCGCGGCACAGATACGCAGTATTTT

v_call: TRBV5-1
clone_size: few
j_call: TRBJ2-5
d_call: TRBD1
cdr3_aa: CASSTGVPETQYF
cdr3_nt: TGCGCCAGCAGTACAGGGGTCCCAGAGACCCAGTACTTC

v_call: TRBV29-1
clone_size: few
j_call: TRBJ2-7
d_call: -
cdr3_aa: CSVLIMGVSYEQYF
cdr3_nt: TGCAGCGTCCTCATCATGGGGGTTTCCTACGAGCAGTACTTC

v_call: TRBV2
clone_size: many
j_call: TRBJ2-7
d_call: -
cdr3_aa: CASSAAVLEQYF
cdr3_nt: TGTGCCAGCAGTGCGGCCGTCCTCGAGCAGTACTTC

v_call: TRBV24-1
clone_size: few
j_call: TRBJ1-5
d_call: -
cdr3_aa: CATSRRGSQPQHF
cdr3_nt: TGTGCCACCAGCAGAAGGGGTAGTCAGCCCCAGCATTTT

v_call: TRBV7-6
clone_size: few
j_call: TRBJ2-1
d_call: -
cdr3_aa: CASSLMNEQFF
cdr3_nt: TGTGCCAGCAGCTTAATGAATGAGCAGTTCTTC

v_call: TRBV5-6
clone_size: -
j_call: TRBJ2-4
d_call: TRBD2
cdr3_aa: CASSLASLAGVEGPKNIQYF
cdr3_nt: TGTGCCAGCAGCTTGGCTAGCCTAGCGGGAGTAGAGGGGCCCAAAAACATTCAGTACTTC

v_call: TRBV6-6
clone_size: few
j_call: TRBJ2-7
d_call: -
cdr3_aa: CASSIAESYEQYF
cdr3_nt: TGTGCCAGCTCTATAGCGGAGTCCTACGAGCAGTACTTC

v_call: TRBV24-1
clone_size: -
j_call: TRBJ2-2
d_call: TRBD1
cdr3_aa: CATSDSGTGATKLFF
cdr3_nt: TGTGCCACCAGTGATTCGGGGACAGGGGCGACGAAGCTGTTTTTT

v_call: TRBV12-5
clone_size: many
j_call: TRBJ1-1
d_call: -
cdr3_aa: CASGLTQTGSSQMNTEAFF
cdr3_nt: TGTGCTAGTGGTTTGACCCAGACGGGGAGTTCCCAAATGAACACTGAAGCTTTCTTT

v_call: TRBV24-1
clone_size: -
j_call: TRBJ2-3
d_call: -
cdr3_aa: CATSDLGGTTDTQYF
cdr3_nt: TGTGCCACCAGTGATTTAGGCGGGACCACAGATACGCAGTATTTT

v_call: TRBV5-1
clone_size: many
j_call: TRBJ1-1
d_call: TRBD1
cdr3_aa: CASRLAGQGYTEAFF
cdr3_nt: TGCGCCAGCAGGTTGGCGGGACAGGGGTACACTGAAGCTTTCTTT